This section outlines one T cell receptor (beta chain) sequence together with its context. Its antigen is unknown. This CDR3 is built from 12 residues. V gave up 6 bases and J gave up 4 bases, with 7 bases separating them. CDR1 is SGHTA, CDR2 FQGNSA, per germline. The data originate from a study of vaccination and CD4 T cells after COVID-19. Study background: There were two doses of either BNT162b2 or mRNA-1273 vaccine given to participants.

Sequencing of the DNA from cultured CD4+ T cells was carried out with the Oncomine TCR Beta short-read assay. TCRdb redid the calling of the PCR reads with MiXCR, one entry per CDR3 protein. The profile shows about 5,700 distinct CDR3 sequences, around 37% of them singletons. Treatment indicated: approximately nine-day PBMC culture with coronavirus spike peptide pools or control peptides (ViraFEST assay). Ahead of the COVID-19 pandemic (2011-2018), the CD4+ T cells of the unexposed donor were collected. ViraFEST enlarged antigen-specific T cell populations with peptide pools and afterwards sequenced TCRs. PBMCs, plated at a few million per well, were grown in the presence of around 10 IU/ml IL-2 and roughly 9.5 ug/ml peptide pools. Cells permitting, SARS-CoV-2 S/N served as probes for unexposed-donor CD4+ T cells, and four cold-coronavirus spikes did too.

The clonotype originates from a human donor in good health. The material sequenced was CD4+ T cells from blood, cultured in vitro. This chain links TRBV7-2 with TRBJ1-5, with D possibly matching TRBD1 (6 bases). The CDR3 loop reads CASSGQNQPQHF. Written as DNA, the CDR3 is TGTGCCAGCAGTGGACAGAATCAGCCCCAGCATTTT.